This T cell receptor beta chain is drawn from a study of cytomegalovirus exposure and HLA in healthy donors. Concerning this clone itself: The target antigen is unknown.

The PCR ran on 60 Vbeta and 13 Jbeta primers. Here immunoSEQ multiplex PCR was the method, and the copy in TCRdb shows in-frame clones only, minus some. This table holds under 110,000 clones, 75% to 85% found once. Findings and limits, study-wide: Trimming of TCR beta V- and J-genes showed a link, identified in a later analysis, to a missense DCLRE1C variant.

V shed 5 bases, J shed 2 bases, and the junction held 4 bases outside the gene matches. CDR1 SGHVS and CDR2 FNYEAQ come from the germline V gene. This CDR3 spans 15 amino acids. The rearrangement links TRBV7-6 to TRBJ2-2; 8 nucleotides align to TRBD1. This TCR came from a man between 50 and 59 years old in good health and CMV-seronegative. The sample taken for sequencing was PBMCs. CDR3 protein: CASSGQGVNTGELFF. In DNA form, the CDR3 reads TGTGCCAGCAGCGGACAGGGAGTAAACACCGGGGAGCTGTTTTTT.